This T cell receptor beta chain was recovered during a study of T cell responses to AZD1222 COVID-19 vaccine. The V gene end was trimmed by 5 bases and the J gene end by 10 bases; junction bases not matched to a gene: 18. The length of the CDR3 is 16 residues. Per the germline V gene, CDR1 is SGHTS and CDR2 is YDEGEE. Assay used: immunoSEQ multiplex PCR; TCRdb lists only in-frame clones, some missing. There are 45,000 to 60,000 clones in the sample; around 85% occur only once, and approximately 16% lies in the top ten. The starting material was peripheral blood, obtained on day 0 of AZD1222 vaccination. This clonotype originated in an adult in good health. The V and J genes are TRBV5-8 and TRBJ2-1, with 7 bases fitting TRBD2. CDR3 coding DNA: TGTGCCAGCAGTCCACGTATCCTAGCGGAGCCCGCCGAGCAGTTCTTC. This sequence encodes CASSPRILAEPAEQFF.